The 30 T cell receptor beta chains listed next were all sequenced from one sample in a study of T cell responses to AZD1222 COVID-19 vaccine (dated by TCRdb to about 2021). Interpreted using the paper, the time point label stands for: baseline before first vaccination. Libraries were made using the immunoSEQ multiplex PCR assay. TCRdb limited this immuneACCESS table to in-frame rearrangements with V and J called. A share of clones is missing; checked studies link under half to unresolved V genes, and the rest is unexplained. Counted in this sample were 95,000 to 150,000 clones; 80% to 90% of them appeared once. The top ten hold 7% to 9% of the sample. The sequenced sample was peripheral blood, obtained on day 0 of AZD1222 vaccination. These receptors all come from an adult in good health.

The V call is TRBV4-1, the J call TRBJ1-6; 8 bases line up with TRBD1. This CDR3 has 16 residues. With V trimmed by 3 bases and J by 10 bases, 11 bases remained unmatched. The germline gives CDR1 MGHRA, CDR2 YSYEKL. CDR3 sequence: CASSHPPGQGPSPLHF. In nucleotides, the CDR3 is TGCGCCAGCAGCCATCCACCTGGACAGGGCCCGTCACCCCTCCACTTT.

The chain is built from TRBV6-6 and TRBJ2-2, with D perhaps assigned TRBD1 or TRBD2 (6 bases each). The CDR3 has 15 residues. V gave up 4 bases and J gave up 5 bases, with 14 bases separating them. Germline V gene data show CDR1 as MNHNY and CDR2 as SVGAGI (reference sequence). This chain's CDR3 is CASSSERGRTGELFF. The CDR3 DNA is TGTGCCAGCAGTTCCGAGAGGGGGAGGACCGGGGAGCTGTTTTTT.

The CDR3 region is CASSRTSETQYF. DNA of the CDR3: TGTGCCAGCAGCCGGACTTCCGAGACCCAGTACTTC. The V gene is TRBV3-1 (or the pseudogene TRBV3-2), the J gene TRBJ2-5; possible D gene TRBD2, 5 bases. The V end was cut by 4 bases, the J end by 5 bases, with 8 bases between. Germline V lookup: CDR1 LGHDT, CDR2 YNNKEL (reference sequence). CDR3 length: 12 amino acids.

This chain uses TRBV28 with TRBJ2-7, with D perhaps TRBD2 (5 bases). Per the germline V gene, CDR1 is MDHEN and CDR2 is SYDVKM. This CDR3 has 12 residues. V was shortened by 7 bases and J by 5 bases, with 12 bases between the two germline ends. CDR3 DNA: TGTGCCAGCACGGGGAGCTGGGACGAGCAGTACTTC. Its translation is CASTGSWDEQYF.

Only one count was recorded for this clone. CDR3 amino acids: CASSPTITGLYNEQFF. CDR3 sequence (DNA): TGTGCCAGCAGCCCGACGATAACAGGGCTCTACAATGAGCAGTTCTTC. The V gene is TRBV9, the J gene TRBJ2-1; the D gene is possibly TRBD1 (6 bases). This CDR3 region has 16 residues. Germline V lookup: CDR1 SGDLS, CDR2 YYNGEE. Trimming took 4 bases from V and 3 from J, leaving 17 bases between them.

The chain links TRBV18 to TRBJ2-7; a possible D gene is TRBD2 (5 bases). Per germline, CDR1 KGHSH and CDR2 LQKENI. The CDR3 runs 15 residues. Trimming removed 3 bases from V and 3 bases from J, with 15 bases in between. CDR3 DNA: TGTGCCAGCTCACCTTCGGGTAGCGCTAACTACGAGCAGTACTTC. Its protein product is CASSPSGSANYEQYF.

The V gene is TRBV18, the J gene TRBJ1-4; D not resolved. V lost 5 bases to trimming and J lost 1 base, with 11 bases between them. Germline CDR1 KGHSH, CDR2 LQKENI. There are 15 residues in the CDR3. The CDR3 DNA sequence: TGTGCCAGCTCAAGAAACGGGGAAACTAATGAAAAACTGTTTTTT. It encodes CASSRNGETNEKLFF.

The table lists this clone with a few counts. V usage is TRBV2 and J usage is TRBJ1-6; TRBD1 is a possible D gene (6 bases). Germline CDR1 SNHLY, CDR2 FYNNEI. The CDR3 covers 17 residues. V gave up 6 bases and J gave up 0 bases, with 15 bases separating them. DNA for the CDR3: TGTGCCAGCAGGCGGGACACACTGAGCTCCTATAATTCACCCCTCCACTTT. This sequence encodes CASRRDTLSSYNSPLHF.

V is TRBV6-1 and J is TRBJ1-2, with 7 nucleotides matching TRBD1. The CDR3 is made up of 12 amino acids. The V and J ends lost 3 bases and 5 bases, in that order; junction bases with no gene match: 0. The germline CDR1 and CDR2 sequences are MNHNS and SASEGT. The CDR3 bases are TGTGCCAGCAGTGAGGGACAGTATGGCTACACCTTC. Its protein is CASSEGQYGYTF.

V gene TRBV12-5 combines with J gene TRBJ2-5; D not certain. CDR1 and CDR2 from the germline V gene are LGHNT and FRNRAP. The CDR3 is 14 residues long. Trimming shortened V by 7 bases and J by 5 bases, and 17 bases separated the two germline ends. CDR3 loop: CASAPPTPAETQYF. The CDR3, as DNA: TGTGCTAGTGCCCCGCCCACCCCGGCGGAGACCCAGTACTTC.

V gene TRBV28 combines with J gene TRBJ1-6, with no clear D. Germline-derived CDR1 and CDR2 are MDHEN and SYDVKM. The CDR3 contains 14 residues. The V and J ends lost 7 bases and 7 bases respectively, with 14 bases between them. CDR3 sequence reads: CASTVADGNSPLHF. The CDR3 region has the DNA TGTGCCAGCACGGTAGCTGATGGGAATTCACCCCTCCACTTT. The full variable domain, in which reference TRBV28 and TRBJ1-6 provide the parts outside the CDR3, is DVKVTQSSRYLVKRTGEKVFLECVQDMDHENMFWYRQDPGLGLRLIYFSYDVKMKEKGDIPEGYSVSREKKERFSLILESASTNQTSMYLCASTVADGNSPLHFGNGTRLTVT.

The chain combines TRBV5-1 with TRBJ2-7, with 7 bases matching TRBD1. Germline CDR1 is SGHRS and CDR2 is YFSETQ. V shed 6 bases and J 2 bases; nucleotides not matched to a gene: 11. The CDR3 spans 15 residues. The CDR3 reads CASTQNPGQTYEQYF. The CDR3 nucleotides are TGCGCCAGCACCCAAAACCCGGGACAGACCTACGAGCAGTACTTC.

The chain joins TRBV4-1 to TRBJ2-3; TRBD2 might be the D (5 bases). The germline V and J ends were trimmed by 0 bases and 8 bases, with 12 bases remaining between them. This CDR3 has 14 residues. Germline CDR1 MGHRA, CDR2 YSYEKL. CDR3 sequence (DNA): TGCGCCAGCAGCCAAGAACCTGTGGCGGGTACGCAGTATTTT. Translated, it gives CASSQEPVAGTQYF.

The chain recombines TRBV29-1 with TRBJ1-1; 9 bases are a match to TRBD1. This CDR3 is built from 13 residues. The V and J ends lost 5 bases and 7 bases, in that order; junction bases with no gene match: 8. The germline CDR1 and CDR2 sequences are SQVTM and ANQGSEA. CDR3 bases: TGCAGCGTTTCGGTAGGACAGGGGTTTGAAGCTTTCTTT. Amino acid sequence: CSVSVGQGFEAFF.

The rearrangement uses TRBV28 and TRBJ1-5; 9 nucleotides align to TRBD1. Germline CDR1 is MDHEN and CDR2 is SYDVKM. This CDR3 has 16 amino acids. V lost 5 bases to trimming and J lost 2 bases; unmatched junction nucleotides: 7. The CDR3 DNA follows: TGTGCCAGCAGTGGCAGAGGGGACAGGGGCAATCAGCCCCAGCATTTT. It codes for CASSGRGDRGNQPQHF.

The chain uses TRBV29-1 and TRBJ2-5; TRBD2 matches 8 bases. The CDR3 length is 13 residues. In germline, CDR1 is SQVTM, CDR2 ANQGSEA. Trimming at V came to 7 bases and at J to 1 base, leaving 5 bases not matched to a gene. The CDR3 region is CSGTGLAQETQYF. CDR3 DNA: TGCAGCGGTACAGGACTAGCCCAAGAGACCCAGTACTTC.

The chain joins TRBV27 to TRBJ1-2; 8 bases line up with TRBD1. The CDR3 consists of 14 residues. Germline CDR1 MNHEY, CDR2 SMNVEV (reference sequence). Losses at the gene ends were 2 bases for V and 2 bases for J; bases not matched to a gene: 1. CDR3 loop: CASSLAGGNYGYTF. Here the CDR3 DNA reads TGTGCCAGCAGTTTAGCAGGGGGCAACTATGGCTACACCTTC.

The rearrangement links TRBV6-2 or TRBV6-3 to TRBJ2-3, with D possibly being TRBD2 (6 bases). Trimming cost V 4 bases and J 3 bases, with 20 bases left between them. The V gene's germline CDR1 is MNHEY and CDR2 SVGEGT. This CDR3 contains 17 residues. The CDR3, as DNA: TGTGCCAGCAGTTCCTCCCGACTAGATCATTTTACAGATACGCAGTATTTT. It is translated as CASSSSRLDHFTDTQYF.

DNA for the CDR3: TGTGCCAGCAGCTTAGGAGGGACCGGGACTAGCGCGACATACGAGCAGTACTTC. Its protein is CASSLGGTGTSATYEQYF. The chain joins TRBV7-2 to TRBJ2-7; 10 bases match TRBD2. The CDR3 contains 18 residues. Germline trimming cut 1 base from V and 4 bases from J; bases unmatched to any gene: 13. The germline gives CDR1 SGHTA, CDR2 FQGNSA.

The chain recombines TRBV28 with TRBJ2-5, with D unclear. The CDR3 has 11 residues. Trimming stripped 6 bases from V and 4 bases from J, with 6 bases between. The germline CDR1 and CDR2 sequences are MDHEN and SYDVKM. This CDR3 is CASRTLETQYF. The CDR3 DNA is TGTGCCAGCAGAACCTTAGAGACCCAGTACTTC. The variable domain in full, with the rest retrieved from reference TRBV28 and TRBJ2-5, is DVKVTQSSRYLVKRTGEKVFLECVQDMDHENMFWYRQDPGLGLRLIYFSYDVKMKEKGDIPEGYSVSREKKERFSLILESASTNQTSMYLCASRTLETQYFGPGTRLLVL.

The chain couples TRBV29-1 to TRBJ2-7, with 7 nucleotides matching TRBD2. The CDR3 consists of 14 residues. Trimming at V came to 3 bases and at J to 3 bases, leaving 8 bases not matched to a gene. Germline V gives CDR1 SQVTM, CDR2 ANQGSEA. The CDR3 loop reads CSVEVWASGYEQYF. CDR3 DNA sequence: TGCAGCGTTGAGGTTTGGGCTAGCGGCTACGAGCAGTACTTC.

V usage is TRBV7-9 and J usage is TRBJ2-7; D is ambiguous. The CDR3 covers 16 residues. The V end was cut by 0 bases, the J end by 0 bases, with 12 bases between. In germline, CDR1 is SEHNR, CDR2 FQNEAQ (reference sequence). Here the CDR3 reads CASSLAPAVSSYEQYF. Written as DNA, the CDR3 is TGTGCCAGCAGCTTAGCGCCGGCGGTCAGCTCCTACGAGCAGTACTTC.

The chain is built from TRBV9 and TRBJ2-1; perhaps TRBD2 as D (5 bases). Per the germline V gene, CDR1 is SGDLS and CDR2 is YYNGEE. This CDR3 comprises 14 residues. Trimming shortened V by 4 bases and J by 3 bases, and 11 bases separated the two germline ends. The CDR3 coding sequence is TGTGCCAGCAGCCCCGGGAACCTCTACAATGAGCAGTTCTTC. Its translation: CASSPGNLYNEQFF.

The rearrangement uses TRBV9 and TRBJ2-5; D gene unclear. Per the germline V gene, CDR1 is SGDLS and CDR2 is YYNGEE. This CDR3 contains 14 residues. Trimming took off 7 bases at V and 2 bases at J, with 15 bases between the two ends. CDR3 in DNA: TGTGCCAGCTGGGCTACTATGAGTCAAGAGACCCAGTACTTC. Translation gives CASWATMSQETQYF.

The V call is TRBV7-9, the J call TRBJ1-4; no definite D call. The CDR3 has 16 residues. Trimming stripped 5 bases from V and 3 bases from J, with 16 bases between. The germline gives CDR1 SEHNR, CDR2 FQNEAQ (reference sequence). In DNA form, the CDR3 reads TGTGCCAGCAGCCACAGAACCTCTGGGGCTAATGAAAAACTGTTTTTT. This sequence encodes CASSHRTSGANEKLFF.

This clone has a single count. The chain employs TRBV30 and TRBJ2-6; D is ambiguous. CDR1 GTSNPN and CDR2 SVGIG come from the germline V gene (reference sequence). The CDR3 contains 12 residues. V was pared by 2 bases and J by 4 bases, with 3 bases between. Here the CDR3 DNA reads TGTGCCTGGAGTCCAGGGGCCAACGTCCTGACTTTC. Encoded protein: CAWSPGANVLTF.

This chain uses TRBV13 with TRBJ1-4; TRBD1 might be the D (6 bases). This CDR3 is 15 amino acids long. The V end was cut by 5 bases, the J end by 3 bases, with 13 bases between. Germline CDR1 PRHDT, CDR2 FYEKMQ (reference sequence). CDR3 DNA sequence: TGTGCCAGCAGCGGTTCCAGGGGCTCTAATGAAAAACTGTTTTTT. It is translated as CASSGSRGSNEKLFF.

The chain couples TRBV9 to TRBJ1-1; TRBD1 matches 10 bases. Germline V gene sequence: CDR1 SGDLS, CDR2 YYNGEE. The CDR3 consists of 15 residues. Trimming at V came to 2 bases and at J to 6 bases, leaving 7 bases not matched to a gene. This CDR3 is CASSVPGQGLAEAFF. CDR3 coding DNA: TGTGCCAGCAGCGTCCCGGGACAGGGGTTGGCTGAAGCTTTCTTT.

The chain employs TRBV28 and TRBJ1-6; 9 positions match TRBD1. J lost 6 bases, V lost 9 bases, and 9 bases had no gene match. The CDR3 consists of 15 residues. Germline loops: CDR1 MDHEN, CDR2 SYDVKM. CDR3 coding DNA: TGTGCCAGTTGCGCCGGGACAGGGATTAATTCACCCCTCCACTTT. Its protein product is CASCAGTGINSPLHF.

The CDR3 protein is CASSGTTTTKRLFF. In nucleotides, the CDR3 is TGTGCCAGCAGTGGTACAACAACCACGAAACGGCTGTTTTTT. The V and J genes are TRBV25-1 and TRBJ1-4, with D unresolved. CDR1 MGHDK and CDR2 SYGVNS come from the germline V gene. The CDR3 has 14 residues. Deletions cut 4 bases from V and 14 bases from J, with 20 bases between.